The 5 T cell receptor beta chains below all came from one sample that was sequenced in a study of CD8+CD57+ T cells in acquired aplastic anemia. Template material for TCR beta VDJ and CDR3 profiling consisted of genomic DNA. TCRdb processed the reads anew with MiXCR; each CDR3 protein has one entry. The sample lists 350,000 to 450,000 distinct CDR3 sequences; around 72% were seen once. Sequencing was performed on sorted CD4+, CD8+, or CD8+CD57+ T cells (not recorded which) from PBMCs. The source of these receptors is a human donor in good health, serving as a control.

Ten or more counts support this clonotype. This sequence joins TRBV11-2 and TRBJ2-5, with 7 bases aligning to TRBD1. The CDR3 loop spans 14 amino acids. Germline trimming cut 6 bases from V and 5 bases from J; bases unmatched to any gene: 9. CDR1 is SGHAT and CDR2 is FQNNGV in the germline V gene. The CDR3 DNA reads TGTGCCAGCAGTCTACAGGGGTTAACGGAGACCCAGTACTTC. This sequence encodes CASSLQGLTETQYF.

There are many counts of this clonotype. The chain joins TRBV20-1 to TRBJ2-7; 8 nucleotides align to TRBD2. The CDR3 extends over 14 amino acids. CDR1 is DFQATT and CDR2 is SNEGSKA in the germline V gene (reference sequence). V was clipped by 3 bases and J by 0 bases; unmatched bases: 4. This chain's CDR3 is CSARTGTSSYEQYF. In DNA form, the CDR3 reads TGCAGTGCTAGGACCGGGACTAGCTCCTACGAGCAGTACTTC.

CDR3 DNA: TGTGCCAGCAGTGAATGCGTGGTCCAAGCCTACGAGCAGTACTTC. This codes for CASSECVVQAYEQYF. The V call is TRBV6-1, the J call TRBJ2-7; D gene ambiguous. Between the trimmed V and J ends, which lost 2 bases and 2 bases, there was a span of 13 bases. In germline, CDR1 is MNHNS, CDR2 SASEGT. CDR3 size: 15 residues.

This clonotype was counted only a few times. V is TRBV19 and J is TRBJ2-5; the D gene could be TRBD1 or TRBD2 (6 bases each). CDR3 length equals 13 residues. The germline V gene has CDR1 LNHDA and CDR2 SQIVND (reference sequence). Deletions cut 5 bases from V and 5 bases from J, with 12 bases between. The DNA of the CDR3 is TGTGCCAGTAGTCGGGGGCTACGGGAGACCCAGTACTTC. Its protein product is CASSRGLRETQYF.

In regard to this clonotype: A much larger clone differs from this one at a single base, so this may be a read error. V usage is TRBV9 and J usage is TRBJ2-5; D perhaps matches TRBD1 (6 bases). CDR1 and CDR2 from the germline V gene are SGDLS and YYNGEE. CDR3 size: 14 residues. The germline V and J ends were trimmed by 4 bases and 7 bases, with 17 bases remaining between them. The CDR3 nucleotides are TGTGCCAGCAGCCCGGACAGAATAAGGGTGACCCAGTACTTC. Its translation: CASSPDRIRVTQYF.